The 10 T cell receptor beta chains presented below share a single source sample, sequenced in a study of T cell responses to AZD1222 COVID-19 vaccine. Libraries were prepared by immunoSEQ multiplex PCR; TCRdb keeps only in-frame clonotypes and omits some of them. Of fewer than 140,000 clones in the sample, 90% were seen once. Sequencing was performed on peripheral blood, taken 28 days after the second AZD1222 dose. These receptors all stem from an adult who received the AZD1222 COVID-19 vaccine.

V and J are TRBV7-9 and TRBJ1-1; no clear D gene. Germline values: CDR1 SEHNR, CDR2 FQNEAQ (reference sequence). Trimming shortened V by 1 base and J by 11 bases, and 14 bases separated the two germline ends. The CDR3 totals 13 residues. Written as DNA, the CDR3 is TGTGCCAGCAGCTTAGAGCGGGCCTCCCCTGCTTTCTTT. This gives the protein CASSLERASPAFF.

The chain employs TRBV6-5 and TRBJ1-4; TRBD1 might be the D (5 bases). The V end lost 8 bases, the J end lost 5 bases, and 18 bases lay between the germline ends. The CDR3 runs to 15 residues. Germline-derived CDR1 and CDR2 are MNHEY and SVGAGI. In DNA form, the CDR3 reads TGTGCCAGCTTAGACTTCGGGACTGAGAATGAAAAACTGTTTTTT. Translated, it gives CASLDFGTENEKLFF.

The rearrangement links TRBV7-3 to TRBJ1-3, with D possibly being TRBD1 (6 bases). Per germline, CDR1 SGHTA and CDR2 FQGTGA. This CDR3 region has 20 residues. Trimming took 5 bases from V and 6 from J, leaving 32 bases between them. The CDR3 sequence is CASSRPGQTLMEGGENTIYF. The DNA for the CDR3 is TGTGCCAGCAGCCGACCCGGACAGACGCTAATGGAGGGCGGCGAAAACACCATATATTTT.

This chain joins TRBV18 and TRBJ2-7, with 9 bases identical to TRBD1. This CDR3 contains 14 residues. CDR1 and CDR2 (germline): KGHSH, LQKENI. V shed 6 bases and J 3 bases; nucleotides not matched to a gene: 6. This chain's CDR3 is CASSTGTGSYEQYF. CDR3 nucleotides: TGTGCCAGCTCTACCGGGACAGGGAGCTACGAGCAGTACTTC.

This clone appeared a few times. This chain's CDR3 is CASSVERGNSYNEQFF. The CDR3 DNA is TGTGCCAGCAGCGTAGAGAGGGGGAACTCCTACAATGAGCAGTTCTTC. This rearrangement joins TRBV9 to TRBJ2-1, with D possibly being TRBD1 (6 bases). The germline V and J ends were trimmed by 0 bases and 0 bases, with 10 bases remaining between them. Germline V gives CDR1 SGDLS, CDR2 YYNGEE. This CDR3 has 16 amino acids.

This chain uses TRBV6-5 with TRBJ1-5, with D possibly matching TRBD1 (5 bases). CDR3 length equals 13 residues. In germline, CDR1 is MNHEY, CDR2 SVGAGI. V gave up 2 bases and J gave up 9 bases, with 11 bases separating them. CDR3 loop: CASSYGRDAPQHF. CDR3 in DNA: TGTGCCAGCAGTTACGGCAGGGATGCGCCCCAGCATTTT.

The gene calls are TRBV19 and TRBJ2-7; 10 bases map to TRBD2. The CDR3 runs to 15 residues. The germline gives CDR1 LNHDA, CDR2 SQIVND (reference sequence). Trimming cost V 4 bases and J 4 bases; bases outside gene matches: 7. CDR3 nucleotides: TGTGCCAGTAGTACTCTAGCGGGGGAAGTTTACGAGCAGTACTTC. As protein: CASSTLAGEVYEQYF.

This chain connects TRBV3-1 (or the pseudogene TRBV3-2) to TRBJ2-5; the D gene is possibly TRBD2 (5 bases). V was shortened by 5 bases and J by 5 bases, with 15 bases between the two germline ends. The CDR3 consists of 14 residues. Germline CDR1 and CDR2: LGHDT and YNNKEL (reference sequence). The CDR3 loop is CASSLRTGRETQYF. CDR3 DNA sequence: TGTGCCAGCAGCTTAAGGACTGGTCGGGAGACCCAGTACTTC.

This chain uses TRBV5-8 with TRBJ1-5, with D possibly TRBD1 on 5 matching bases. V lost 6 bases to trimming and J lost 6 bases, with 16 bases between them. This CDR3 is built from 14 residues. In germline, CDR1 is SGHTS, CDR2 YDEGEE. CDR3 DNA sequence: TGTGCCAGCACCCGGGGGAGGTCTGGTCAGCCCCAGCATTTT. Amino acid sequence: CASTRGRSGQPQHF.

The chain joins TRBV6-2 or TRBV6-3 to TRBJ1-5; 7 bases fit TRBD1. Germline V gives CDR1 MNHEY, CDR2 SVGEGT. The V gene end was trimmed by 6 bases and the J gene end by 4 bases; junction bases not matched to a gene: 9. The CDR3 is 15 residues long. The CDR3 sequence is CASSSEGAGNQPQHF. CDR3 nucleotides: TGTGCCAGCAGCTCCGAGGGGGCAGGGAATCAGCCCCAGCATTTT.